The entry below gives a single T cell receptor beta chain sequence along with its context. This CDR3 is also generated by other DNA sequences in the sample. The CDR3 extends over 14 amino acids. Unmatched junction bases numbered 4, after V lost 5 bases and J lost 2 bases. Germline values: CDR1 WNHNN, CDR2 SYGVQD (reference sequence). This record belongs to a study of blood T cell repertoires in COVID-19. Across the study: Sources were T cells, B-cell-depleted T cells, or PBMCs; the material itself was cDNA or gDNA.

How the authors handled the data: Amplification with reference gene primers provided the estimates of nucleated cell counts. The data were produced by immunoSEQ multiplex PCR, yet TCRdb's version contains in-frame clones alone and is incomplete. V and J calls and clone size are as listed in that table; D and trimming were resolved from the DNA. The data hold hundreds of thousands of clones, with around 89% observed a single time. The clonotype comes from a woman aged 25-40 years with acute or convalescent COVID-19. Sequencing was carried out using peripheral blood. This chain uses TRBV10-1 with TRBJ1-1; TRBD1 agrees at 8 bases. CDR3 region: CASSPGQGNTEAFF. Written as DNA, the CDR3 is TGCGCCAGCAGTCCCGGACAGGGAAACACTGAAGCTTTCTTT.